This T cell receptor beta chain was captured in a study of identical twins. Regarding the study as a whole: Cord blood beta clonotypes that were abundant carried fewer insertions, and memory repertoires showed no such trend.

V was shortened by 6 bases and J by 5 bases, with 14 bases between the two germline ends. Per germline, CDR1 ENHRY and CDR2 SYGVKD. CDR3 size: 13 residues. cDNA molecules carried unique molecular identifiers, and template switching added a universal primer site. Each CDR3 protein gets one entry after TCRdb re-called the 5' RACE reads with MiXCR. The sample has 450,000 to 650,000 distinct CDR3 sequences; roughly 15% are singletons. There are a few counts of this clonotype. Its antigen is not identified. The same specimen was also included in a second study, on yellow fever vaccine responses in identical twins. That investigation notes: Twins' vaccine T cell responses reportedly seemed partly convergent and partly personalized.

The gene calls are TRBV10-3 and TRBJ2-7; D may match TRBD1 or TRBD2 (5 bases each). The sequenced sample consisted of CD4+ T cells sorted from blood. The origin of this receptor is a woman aged 18-29 years in good health. CDR3 in amino acids: CAISELGENEQYF. The CDR3 DNA reads as TGTGCCATCAGCGAGCTGGGGGAAAACGAGCAGTACTTC.